A selection of T cell receptor beta chains follows, all from one sample in a study of OX40 agonist ivuxolimab in advanced cancers. The repertoire was sequenced with immunoSEQ multiplex PCR; TCRdb's copy has only in-frame clones and lacks some. The table has some 60,000 clones, 85% seen once. Sequences were derived from CD4+ or CD8+ T cells sorted from blood, sampled in a trial of the OX40 agonist ivuxolimab. These receptors all stem from an adult with an advanced solid tumor such as melanoma, head and neck, liver or kidney cancer. The CDR3 runs from the conserved cysteine through the conserved F or W. D genes are given only for firm matches. The size entry is marked missing in some rows and otherwise reads once, few, many or a size class.

DNA | CDR3 | D | size | J | V
TGTGCCATCAGGGGGGACAGGGGTTCGAATGAGCAGTTCTTC | CAIRGDRGSNEQFF | TRBD1 | NA | TRBJ2-1 | TRBV10-3
TGTGCCAGCAGTTTCGAAGGGGCAGGCTCCTACGAGCAGTACTTC | CASSFEGAGSYEQYF | NA | NA | TRBJ2-7 | TRBV28
TGTGCCAGCAGCTTAATGGGCCAGGGGGGCCGAGAGACCCAGTACTTC | CASSLMGQGGRETQYF | NA | once | TRBJ2-5 | TRBV7-2
TGTGCCAGCAGCCCGCGCGGGGCCCCGAACACTGAAGCTTTCTTT | CASSPRGAPNTEAFF | NA | NA | TRBJ1-1 | TRBV9
TGTGCCAGCAGGGGGCACATAGATGGCTACACCTTC | CASRGHIDGYTF | NA | few | TRBJ1-2 | TRBV6-1
TGTGCCAGCTCGGTCGGGCATGAGCAGTTCTTC | CASSVGHEQFF | NA | NA | TRBJ2-1 | TRBV2
TGCAGTGCTATCAGGGGAGATACGCAGTATTTT | CSAIRGDTQYF | NA | NA | TRBJ2-3 | TRBV20-1
TGTGCCAGCACATACCGGGCGGGCTATGGCTACACCTTC | CASTYRAGYGYTF | NA | few | TRBJ1-2 | TRBV2
TGTGCCAGCACCGGGGGGGGCGAAGAGACCCAGTACTTC | CASTGGGEETQYF | TRBD2 | NA | TRBJ2-5 | TRBV6-6
TGTGCCAGCAGTGAAGCCAGCTCTACAAGAGGTGAGCAGTTCTTC | CASSEASSTRGEQFF | NA | NA | TRBJ2-1 | TRBV2
TGTGCCAGCAGGGACAGGGGGCCTGGAAACACCATATATTTT | CASRDRGPGNTIYF | TRBD1 | few | TRBJ1-3 | TRBV6-1
TGTGCCAGTAGTAACCAGGGTTGGTCCTACGAGCAGTACTTC | CASSNQGWSYEQYF | NA | once | TRBJ2-7 | TRBV19
TGTGCCAGCACTTCAACGGAGACCCAGTACTTC | CASTSTETQYF | NA | NA | TRBJ2-5 | TRBV7-6
TGTGCCAGCAGCCTTGAAAACAGGGCGCGTGGCTACACCTTC | CASSLENRARGYTF | NA | NA | TRBJ1-2 | TRBV28
TGTGCCAGCAGTTACCGTCCGCGCCGGGAGACCCAGTACTTC | CASSYRPRRETQYF | NA | NA | TRBJ2-5 | TRBV6-5
TGTGCCAGCGGAAACCCCCTACTGTACGAGCAGTACTTC | CASGNPLLYEQYF | NA | NA | TRBJ2-7 | TRBV2
TGTGCCTGGAGTGTAGCGGGAGGTACCTACGAGCAGTACTTC | CAWSVAGGTYEQYF | TRBD2 | NA | TRBJ2-7 | TRBV30
TGTGCCGCACGGGGGGCTACCTACGAGCAGTACTTC | CAARGATYEQYF | NA | NA | TRBJ2-7 | TRBV5-8
TGTGCCAGCAGGACGGGGGATACGCAGTATTTT | CASRTGDTQYF | NA | NA | TRBJ2-3 | TRBV28
TGTGCCAGCAGCCATAACAGATATAGAACAGGCGGGGAGCTGTTTTTT | CASSHNRYRTGGELFF | NA | NA | TRBJ2-2 | TRBV28
TGTGCCATCAGGAGGGAGGTGGGAGAAAAACTGTTTTTT | CAIRREVGEKLFF | NA | NA | TRBJ1-4 | TRBV10-3
TGTGCCAGCAGTTACTCGCAGGGGAGCGAGACCCAGTACTTC | CASSYSQGSETQYF | NA | NA | TRBJ2-5 | TRBV6-5
TGTGCCAGCATTCCCTACCGGGACAGGGGTGAAGCTTTCTTT | CASIPYRDRGEAFF | TRBD1 | NA | TRBJ1-1 | TRBV6-1
TGTGCCAGCAGCGTCGGGGCGGGAGTCCCAGATACGCAGTATTTT | CASSVGAGVPDTQYF | TRBD2 | NA | TRBJ2-3 | TRBV9
TGTGCCAGCAGCCTAGGCAGTCCCTACGAGCAGTACTTC | CASSLGSPYEQYF | NA | once | TRBJ2-7 | TRBV7-8
TGTGCCAGCAGTCTTCCTGGACAGGCGGACACTGAAGCTTTCTTT | CASSLPGQADTEAFF | TRBD1 | NA | TRBJ1-1 | TRBV28
TGTGCCAGCAGCAAAGAGCGGGAGTCCTACAATGAGCAGTTCTTC | CASSKERESYNEQFF | TRBD2 | NA | TRBJ2-1 | TRBV11-2
TGTGCCAGCAAAGGACCGGACAGATCTGAAAAACTGTTTTTT | CASKGPDRSEKLFF | NA | NA | TRBJ1-4 | TRBV28
TGTGCCAGCAGTGATGGACCCCGTGCTTTCTTT | CASSDGPRAFF | NA | NA | TRBJ1-1 | TRBV2
TGTGCGATCAGCCCAGCGGGGTCTGGGGCCAACGTCCTGACTTTC | CAISPAGSGANVLTF | TRBD2 | NA | TRBJ2-6 | TRBV6-1
TGTGCCAGCGGGGTCTCACTGGTAAGGACTGAAGCTTTCTTT | CASGVSLVRTEAFF | NA | few | TRBJ1-1 | TRBV28
TGCAGTGCCACACTTACCCGGGGCTACACCTTC | CSATLTRGYTF | NA | NA | TRBJ1-2 | TRBV20-1
TGTGCCAGCACCCAACTCGGCAGTGGCCCACACGAGCAGTACTTC | CASTQLGSGPHEQYF | NA | NA | TRBJ2-7 | TRBV28
TGTGCCAGTAGCCAACAGGGGGTCAATCAGCCCCAGCATTTT | CASSQQGVNQPQHF | TRBD1 | NA | TRBJ1-5 | TRBV19
TGTGCCAGTCACAGGGCTGGGGCCAACGTCCTGACTTTC | CASHRAGANVLTF | NA | NA | TRBJ2-6 | TRBV19